These T cell receptor beta chains were read from a single sample in a study of blood T cell repertoires in COVID-19. Assay: immunoSEQ multiplex PCR; the TCRdb copy retains only in-frame clones and omits some. The sample carries 80,000 or so clones, about four fifths recorded once. Sequences were obtained from peripheral blood. The receptor set was obtained from a woman aged 80 or over with acute or convalescent COVID-19. Both conserved end residues are part of each CDR3. A D gene is named only where the DNA matches it firmly. Clone size is given for some rows only: seen once, a few or many times, or a class if the clone is expanded.

CDR3	DNA	D	J	size	length	V
CASRGQGNMNTEAFF	TGTGCCAGCAGGGGACAGGGGAATATGAACACTGAAGCTTTCTTT	TRBD1	TRBJ1-1	-	15	TRBV6-5
CASSLPTGGSNIQYF	TGTGCCAGCAGCTTACCGACAGGGGGCTCAAACATTCAGTACTTC	TRBD1	TRBJ2-4	-	15	TRBV7-9
CATSDFGQGNTGELFF	TGTGCCACCAGTGATTTTGGACAGGGGAACACCGGGGAGCTGTTTTTT	TRBD1	TRBJ2-2	-	16	TRBV24-1
CATSGHSNQPQHF	TGTGCCACCAGTGGACATAGCAATCAGCCCCAGCATTTT	-	TRBJ1-5	-	13	TRBV24-1
CASSRQPNEKLFF	TGTGCCAGCAGTCGACAGCCTAATGAAAAACTGTTTTTT	-	TRBJ1-4	-	13	TRBV6-2/TRBV6-3
CASHSTDLTDTQYF	TGTGCCAGCCACTCGACAGATCTCACAGATACGCAGTATTTT	-	TRBJ2-3	-	14	TRBV27
CASSSSGTEGEKLFF	TGTGCCAGCAGCTCCTCCGGGACAGAGGGCGAAAAACTGTTTTTT	TRBD1	TRBJ1-4	-	15	TRBV5-4
CASSYILGDTQYF	TGTGCCAGCAGTTACATCCTAGGAGATACGCAGTATTTT	-	TRBJ2-3	-	13	TRBV6-6
CASSPSGGFNEQYF	TGTGCCAGCAGCCCTAGCGGGGGGTTCAACGAGCAGTACTTC	TRBD2	TRBJ2-7	-	14	TRBV5-5
CASSQDGGQTNYGYTF	TGCGCCAGCAGCCAAGACGGGGGACAGACTAACTATGGCTACACCTTC	TRBD1	TRBJ1-2	-	16	TRBV4-1
CASSQGGQGLNTEAFF	TGTGCCAGCAGCCAAGGTGGGCAGGGGCTGAACACTGAAGCTTTCTTT	-	TRBJ1-1	once	16	TRBV11-3
CAWSTGLYEQYF	TGTGCCTGGAGTACCGGACTTTACGAGCAGTACTTC	-	TRBJ2-7	once	12	TRBV30
CASSPSGRGSYEQYF	TGTGCCAGCAGCCCCAGTGGGCGGGGGAGCTACGAGCAGTACTTC	TRBD2	TRBJ2-7	-	15	TRBV9
CASSVEGTGGNSPLHF	TGTGCCAGCAGCGTAGAGGGGACAGGGGGGAATTCACCCCTCCACTTT	TRBD1	TRBJ1-6	-	16	TRBV9
CASSAGGSPYEQYF	TGTGCCAGCAGCGCAGGGGGATCCCCTTACGAGCAGTACTTC	TRBD1	TRBJ2-7	-	14	TRBV11-3
CASSLSTGWGTEAFF	TGTGCCAGCAGTTTATCGACAGGGTGGGGCACTGAAGCTTTCTTT	TRBD1	TRBJ1-1	few	15	TRBV27
CASSSSRDQPQHF	TGTGCCAGCTCATCCAGCAGGGATCAGCCCCAGCATTTT	-	TRBJ1-5	-	13	TRBV18
CASSQTSGWITSGELFF	TGTGCCAGCAGCCAGACTAGCGGGTGGATCACGAGCGGGGAGCTGTTTTTT	TRBD2	TRBJ2-2	-	17	TRBV9
CASSGLGNTEAFF	TGTGCCAGCAGCGGACTGGGGAACACTGAAGCTTTCTTT	-	TRBJ1-1	-	13	TRBV9
CASSLEGPTNEKLFF	TGTGCCAGCAGCTTGGAGGGGCCAACTAATGAAAAACTGTTTTTT	-	TRBJ1-4	-	15	TRBV5-4
CASSFKGAKENTIYF	TGCGCCAGCAGCTTTAAGGGGGCGAAGGAAAACACCATATATTTT	TRBD1	TRBJ1-3	-	15	TRBV10-2
CASLSSGFGGYTF	TGTGCCAGCTTAAGCTCGGGGTTTGGGGGCTACACCTTC	-	TRBJ1-2	-	13	TRBV2
CASSPGPYGYTF	TGTGCCAGCAGTCCAGGGCCCTATGGCTACACCTTC	-	TRBJ1-2	-	12	TRBV6-5
CASSSTGGQGQPQHF	TGTGCCAGTAGCTCGACAGGGGGCCAGGGTCAGCCCCAGCATTTT	TRBD1	TRBJ1-5	-	15	TRBV19
CASSLSGVGKRRDPEAFF	TGTGCCAGCAGTTTATCGGGGGTTGGGAAACGGAGGGACCCTGAAGCTTTCTTT	-	TRBJ1-1	-	18	TRBV27
CASMRTSDYEQYF	TGTGCCAGCATGAGGACTAGCGACTACGAGCAGTACTTC	TRBD2	TRBJ2-7	-	13	TRBV6-5
CAWNSLETQYF	TGTGCCTGGAATAGTTTGGAGACCCAGTACTTC	-	TRBJ2-5	-	11	TRBV30
CASSPYRALNTEAFF	TGTGCCAGCAGCCCCTACAGGGCCTTGAACACTGAAGCTTTCTTT	-	TRBJ1-1	-	15	TRBV5-8
CASSPIQYPAYGYTF	TGTGCCAGCAGCCCGATACAGTATCCGGCCTATGGCTACACCTTC	-	TRBJ1-2	-	15	TRBV11-2
CASSSYTSGGSYEQYF	TGTGCCAGCAGCTCTTATACTAGCGGGGGGAGTTACGAGCAGTACTTC	TRBD2	TRBJ2-7	once	16	TRBV7-2
CASSWSGDRGLLNQPQHF	TGTGCCAGCAGCTGGTCAGGGGACAGGGGGTTACTAAATCAGCCCCAGCATTTT	TRBD1	TRBJ1-5	-	18	TRBV7-6
CAWSPPGVKALHF	TGTGCCTGGAGTCCCCCGGGGGTCAAGGCCCTCCACTTT	-	TRBJ1-6	-	13	TRBV30
CASRETDNYGYTF	TGTGCCAGCAGAGAGACTGATAACTATGGCTACACCTTC	-	TRBJ1-2	-	13	TRBV6-5
CASSKVTGTSGGVLPGELFF	TGTGCCAGCAGCAAAGTGACTGGGACTAGCGGGGGGGTTCTCCCCGGGGAGCTGTTTTTT	-	TRBJ2-2	-	20	TRBV21-1
CASNRDSSSSGNTIYF	TGTGCCAGCAATAGAGACAGCTCGAGCTCTGGAAACACCATATATTTT	-	TRBJ1-3	-	16	TRBV28
CSASKLLYNEQFF	TGCAGTGCTAGTAAGCTCCTCTACAATGAGCAGTTCTTC	-	TRBJ2-1	-	13	TRBV20-1
CASSRDRDGSYNSPLHF	TGTGCCAGCAGTCGGGACAGGGATGGGTCCTATAATTCACCCCTCCACTTT	TRBD1	TRBJ1-6	-	17	TRBV6-2/TRBV6-3
CASSHIGQGNNEKLFF	TGTGCCAGCAGCCACATAGGACAGGGGAATAATGAAAAACTGTTTTTT	TRBD1	TRBJ1-4	-	16	TRBV14
CASDTGDRGLGEQYF	TGTGCCAGCGACACCGGGGACAGGGGGCTTGGTGAGCAGTACTTC	TRBD1	TRBJ2-7	-	15	TRBV18
CASSMEFTGTATEAFF	TGTGCCAGTAGTATGGAATTTACCGGGACTGCCACTGAAGCTTTCTTT	-	TRBJ1-1	-	16	TRBV19
CAIKSGTGGTDTQYF	TGTGCCATCAAATCTGGGACAGGGGGTACAGATACGCAGTATTTT	TRBD1	TRBJ2-3	-	15	TRBV10-3
CASSEDGTGTNEQFF	TGTGCCAGCAGTGAAGATGGGACAGGGACTAATGAGCAGTTCTTC	TRBD1	TRBJ2-1	few	15	TRBV6-1
CATSGPGATGELFF	TGTGCCACCAGTGGCCCAGGGGCGACCGGGGAGCTGTTTTTT	-	TRBJ2-2	-	14	TRBV24-1
CASSPSSGVSTGELFF	TGTGCCAGCAGCCCCTCTAGCGGGGTGTCCACCGGGGAGCTGTTTTTT	TRBD2	TRBJ2-2	-	16	TRBV7-3
CASSFDTGGMRGEAFF	TGTGCCAGCAGTTTTGACACAGGGGGGATGAGGGGTGAAGCTTTCTTT	TRBD1	TRBJ1-1	-	16	TRBV7-9
CASSYRTGSNEQFF	TGTGCCAGCAGTTATCGGACAGGCAGCAATGAGCAGTTCTTC	TRBD1	TRBJ2-1	-	14	TRBV5-6